The 26 T cell receptor beta chains reported below all come from one sample, sequenced in a study of cytomegalovirus exposure and HLA in healthy donors. The PCR had 60 Vbeta and 13 Jbeta primers. Libraries were prepared by immunoSEQ multiplex PCR; TCRdb keeps only in-frame clonotypes and omits some of them. The sample records about 110,000 clones, more than 65% being singletons. The specimen sequenced was PBMCs. The receptors were sampled from a male donor in good health and CMV-seronegative.

The genes are TRBV28 and TRBJ2-2, with a tentative D call TRBD1 (5 bases). With 5 bases removed from V and 6 bases from J, the gap between germline ends came to 16 bases. CDR3 length equals 15 residues. Germline assignment: CDR1 MDHEN and CDR2 SYDVKM. The CDR3: CASSPRQPQAGELFF. The CDR3 coding sequence is TGTGCCAGCAGTCCTAGACAGCCCCAGGCCGGGGAGCTGTTTTTT.

This clone was observed a handful of times. The sample holds other DNA sequences that translate to the same CDR3. V is TRBV2 and J is TRBJ1-6, with 10 bases lining up with TRBD1. V lost 6 bases, J lost 7 bases, and 3 bases stayed unmatched. Germline loops: CDR1 SNHLY, CDR2 FYNNEI. There are 14 residues in the CDR3. The CDR3 loop is CASRTGQGNSPLHF. In DNA, the CDR3 is TGTGCCAGCAGGACGGGACAGGGGAATTCACCCCTCCACTTT.

As for this clone: Likely a read error: the CDR3 ends without its conserved phenylalanine or tryptophan. The V gene is TRBV7-2, the J gene TRBJ1-1; TRBD1 matches at 11 bases. The CDR3 extends over 14 amino acids. The germline V gene encodes CDR1 SGHTA and CDR2 FQGNSA. The junction had 0 bases not matched to a gene; V was cut back by 4 bases and J by 2 bases. CDR3 region: CASSWTGGNTEAFL. For the CDR3, the DNA is TGTGCCAGCAGCTGGACAGGGGGCAACACTGAAGCTTTCCTT.

This clone was seen more than once but under ten times. The rearrangement links TRBV2 to TRBJ2-1; D gene uncertain. Looked up from germline, CDR1 is SNHLY and CDR2 is FYNNEI. Trimming shortened V by 7 bases and J by 2 bases, and 6 bases separated the two germline ends. The CDR3 is 12 residues long. CDR3 DNA: TGTGCCAGCACCGGAGCCTACAATGAGCAGTTCTTC. Its protein is CASTGAYNEQFF.

J is TRBJ2-7 and V is TRBV5-1; TRBD2 agrees at 7 bases. V lost 0 bases, J lost 2 bases, and 5 bases stayed unmatched. This CDR3 region has 15 residues. Germline V gene sequence: CDR1 SGHRS, CDR2 YFSETQ. Here the CDR3 DNA reads TGCGCCAGCAGCTTGGATATGGCGGGAGCCTACGAGCAGTACTTC. It translates to CASSLDMAGAYEQYF.

The chain links TRBV28 to TRBJ2-5; 8 positions match TRBD2. The J segment lost 4 bases and the V segment lost 1 base, leaving 5 bases of the junction unmatched. This CDR3 region has 15 residues. Germline loops: CDR1 MDHEN, CDR2 SYDVKM. This chain's CDR3 is CASSLSGGRGETQYF. CDR3 nucleotide sequence: TGTGCCAGCAGTTTATCGGGAGGGCGGGGAGAGACCCAGTACTTC.

DNA of the CDR3: TGTGCCAGCAGCCATACATACGGACATTCGGGCGGTGAGACCCAGTACTTC. It codes for CASSHTYGHSGGETQYF. This chain connects TRBV11-3 to TRBJ2-5, with D possibly TRBD1 on 5 matching bases. The CDR3 covers 17 residues. V gave up 5 bases and J gave up 5 bases, with 24 bases separating them. CDR1 and CDR2 (germline): SGHNT, YENEEA.

V and J are TRBV29-1 and TRBJ1-1; D may be TRBD1 (5 bases). Trimming pared 4 bases from V and 2 bases from J, leaving 8 bases between. Germline values: CDR1 SQVTM, CDR2 ANQGSEA. The CDR3 totals 12 residues. CDR3 nucleotide sequence: TGCAGCGTTGTACAGGTAAACACTGAAGCTTTCTTT. This gives the protein CSVVQVNTEAFF.

The chain links TRBV9 to TRBJ2-1, with 9 nucleotides matching TRBD1. Germline lookup yields CDR1 SGDLS and CDR2 YYNGEE. CDR3 length: 14 amino acids. The junction had 6 bases not matched to a gene; V was cut back by 7 bases and J by 4 bases. CDR3 nucleotide sequence: TGTGCCAGCGGTCCCGGGACAGGGTACAATGAGCAGTTCTTC. Its protein product is CASGPGTGYNEQFF.

This rearrangement joins TRBV19 to TRBJ1-1, with 7 bases aligning to TRBD1. This CDR3 contains 11 residues. Germline assignment: CDR1 LNHDA and CDR2 SQIVND (reference sequence). V dropped 7 bases and J dropped 10; count of bases not matched to a gene: 6. CDR3 region: CASNQGDRAFF. CDR3 nucleotide sequence: TGTGCCAGTAATCAGGGGGATCGAGCTTTCTTT.

The V gene is TRBV2, the J gene TRBJ2-7; 7 nucleotides align to TRBD1. The CDR3 loop spans 14 amino acids. Germline-derived CDR1 and CDR2 are SNHLY and FYNNEI. V shed 6 bases and J 7 bases; nucleotides not matched to a gene: 12. The DNA for the CDR3 is TGTGCCAGCAGAGGTTTGAGGACAGGCTTAGAGCAGTACTTC. The encoded protein is CASRGLRTGLEQYF.

The chain is built from TRBV19 and TRBJ2-5, with 7 bases matching TRBD1. Germline V lookup: CDR1 LNHDA, CDR2 SQIVND (reference sequence). The CDR3 covers 14 residues. V was clipped by 6 bases and J by 0 bases; unmatched bases: 4. The CDR3 loop reads CASSPDRDQETQYF. CDR3 nucleotide sequence: TGTGCCAGTAGCCCCGACAGGGACCAAGAGACCCAGTACTTC.

V is TRBV19 and J is TRBJ2-2; 12 bases are shared with TRBD2. The germline V gene has CDR1 LNHDA and CDR2 SQIVND (reference sequence). J lost 5 bases, V lost 1 base, and 2 bases had no gene match. This CDR3 has 16 residues. CDR3 sequence reads: CASSIVTSGRTGELFF. DNA of the CDR3: TGTGCCAGTAGTATAGTTACTAGCGGGAGGACCGGGGAGCTGTTTTTT.

The V gene is TRBV7-2, the J gene TRBJ2-1, with TRBD2 matching over 10 bases. The CDR3 sequence is 17 residues long. V shed 1 base and J 6 bases; nucleotides not matched to a gene: 9. The germline V gene encodes CDR1 SGHTA and CDR2 FQGNSA. The CDR3 DNA reads as TGTGCCAGCAGCTTAGGGGTAGCGGGAGGTTCCGGCAATGAGCAGTTCTTC. It codes for CASSLGVAGGSGNEQFF.

This clone was recorded only once. This chain joins TRBV10-2 and TRBJ2-1, with 10 bases lining up with TRBD2. Trimming cost V 1 base and J 5 bases; bases outside gene matches: 5. Germline V gene lookup returns CDR1 WSHSY and CDR2 SAAADI. This CDR3 comprises 16 residues. The CDR3, as DNA: TGCGCCAGCAGTGAGTGGGTACTAGCGGGGAACAATGAGCAGTTCTTC. Its protein product is CASSEWVLAGNNEQFF.

The V and J genes are TRBV18 and TRBJ2-5, with 7 bases aligning to TRBD2. Germline CDR1 reads KGHSH; CDR2 reads LQKENI. V shed 5 bases and J 2 bases; nucleotides not matched to a gene: 2. The CDR3 is made up of 13 amino acids. In nucleotides, the CDR3 is TGTGCCAGCTCATCTAGCGGACAAGAGACCCAGTACTTC. Residues: CASSSSGQETQYF.

This chain links TRBV10-3 with TRBJ2-3, with 10 bases aligning to TRBD2. CDR1 and CDR2 (germline): ENHRY, SYGVKD. The CDR3 sequence is 19 residues long. V trimming: 0 bases; J trimming: 0 bases; junction bases outside the gene matches: 9. DNA for the CDR3: TGTGCCATCAGTGAGTCGGGTAGCGGGAGGTCTACTAGCACAGATACGCAGTATTTT. Translated: CAISESGSGRSTSTDTQYF.

The chain recombines TRBV30 with TRBJ1-2; 8 nucleotides line up with TRBD1. Germline CDR1 reads GTSNPN; CDR2 reads SVGIG (reference sequence). The trim removed 1 base at V and 8 bases at J, leaving 6 bases unmatched. CDR3 length: 13 amino acids. CDR3 bases: TGTGCCTGGAGTGAAACAGGGGGAGGCGGCTACACCTTC. Translation: CAWSETGGGGYTF.

The chain carries TRBV19 and TRBJ2-5; D is possibly TRBD1 (6 bases). Trimming cost V 3 bases and J 7 bases, with 15 bases left between them. Germline V gene lookup returns CDR1 LNHDA and CDR2 SQIVND (reference sequence). The CDR3 loop spans 14 amino acids. CDR3 loop: CASSILGADGTQYF. In nucleotides, the CDR3 is TGTGCCAGTAGTATTTTGGGGGCAGATGGGACCCAGTACTTC. Full variable domain (remainder filled in from reference TRBV19 and TRBJ2-5): DGGITQSPKYLFRKEGQNVTLSCEQNLNHDAMYWYRQDPGQGLRLIYYSQIVNDFQKGDIAEGYSVSREKKESFPLTVTSAQKNPTAFYLCASSILGADGTQYFGPGTRLLVL.

The chain uses TRBV5-8 and TRBJ1-1; TRBD1 matches at 7 bases. Losses at the gene ends were 4 bases for V and 1 base for J; bases not matched to a gene: 4. Germline loops: CDR1 SGHTS, CDR2 YDEGEE. The CDR3 is 14 amino acids. DNA of the CDR3: TGTGCCAGCAGCCATAGGACAGGGAACACTGAAGCTTTCTTT. Translated, it gives CASSHRTGNTEAFF.

This sequence joins TRBV19 and TRBJ2-3; a weak D match, TRBD2 (5 bases). The CDR3 consists of 15 residues. Trimming removed 8 bases at V and 2 bases at J, with 17 bases between. CDR1 and CDR2 (germline): LNHDA, SQIVND (reference sequence). CDR3: CASRSGGLTTDTQYF. CDR3 nucleotide sequence: TGTGCCAGTCGCTCGGGCGGGCTCACCACAGATACGCAGTATTTT. Based on the CDR3 plus reference TRBV19 and TRBJ2-3, the full variable domain is DGGITQSPKYLFRKEGQNVTLSCEQNLNHDAMYWYRQDPGQGLRLIYYSQIVNDFQKGDIAEGYSVSREKKESFPLTVTSAQKNPTAFYLCASRSGGLTTDTQYFGPGTRLTVL.

The V and J genes are TRBV20-1 and TRBJ2-7; possibly TRBD1 for D (5 bases). V lost 7 bases and J 2 bases, leaving 9 bases between the germline ends. CDR1 and CDR2 (germline): DFQATT, SNEGSKA (reference sequence). The CDR3 runs to 11 residues. The DNA for the CDR3 is TGCAGTGGGCTGGGGCCCTACGAGCAGTACTTC. It yields the protein CSGLGPYEQYF.

The J gene is TRBJ2-7, the V gene TRBV6-1, with TRBD1 identical over 7 bases. Germline CDR1 is MNHNS and CDR2 is SASEGT. V lost 6 bases to trimming and J lost 5 bases; unmatched junction nucleotides: 13. The CDR3 has 15 amino acids. CDR3 residues: CASRNTGVAVDEQYF. DNA for the CDR3: TGTGCCAGCAGGAATACAGGGGTAGCCGTCGACGAGCAGTACTTC.

This clone was seen only once. CDR3 in DNA: TGCGCCAGCAGCTGGGGGACTAGCGGGAGGAACCAAGAGACCCAGTACTTC. It translates to CASSWGTSGRNQETQYF. V gene TRBV5-1 combines with J gene TRBJ2-5, with TRBD2 identical over 15 bases. V shed 3 bases and J 0 bases; nucleotides not matched to a gene: 3. In germline, CDR1 is SGHRS, CDR2 YFSETQ. The CDR3 sequence is 17 residues long.

The rearrangement links TRBV29-1 to TRBJ2-2, with 12 bases fitting TRBD2. Germline-derived CDR1 and CDR2 are SQVTM and ANQGSEA. The V gene end was trimmed by 5 bases and the J gene end by 6 bases; junction bases not matched to a gene: 10. The CDR3 is made up of 16 amino acids. DNA for the CDR3: TGCAGCGTTCTCCCTGCTAGCGGGAGGGGAGCCGGGGAGCTGTTTTTT. Translation: CSVLPASGRGAGELFF.

The chain uses TRBV5-4 and TRBJ1-5; D might be TRBD1 (5 bases). Germline V CDR1 and CDR2: SGHNT, YYREEE (reference sequence). The CDR3 contains 14 residues. V lost 5 bases and J 3 bases, leaving 12 bases between the germline ends. This chain's CDR3 is CASSRGIDNQPQHF. CDR3 nucleotide sequence: TGTGCCAGCAGTCGGGGGATCGACAATCAGCCCCAGCATTTT.